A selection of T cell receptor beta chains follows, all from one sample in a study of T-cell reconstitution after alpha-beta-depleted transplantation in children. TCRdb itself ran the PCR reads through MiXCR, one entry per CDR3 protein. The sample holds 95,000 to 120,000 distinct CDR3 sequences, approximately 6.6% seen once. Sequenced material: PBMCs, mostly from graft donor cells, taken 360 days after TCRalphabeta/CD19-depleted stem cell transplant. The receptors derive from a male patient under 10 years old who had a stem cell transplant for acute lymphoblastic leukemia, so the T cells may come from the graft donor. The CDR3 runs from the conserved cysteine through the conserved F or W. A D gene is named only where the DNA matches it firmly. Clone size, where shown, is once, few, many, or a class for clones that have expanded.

cdr3_aa: CASSPNGGPEQYF; cdr3_nt: TGTGCCAGCAGCCCCAACGGAGGACCCGAGCAGTACTTC; d_call: -; j_call: TRBJ2-7; v_call: TRBV7-3; clone_size: few
cdr3_aa: CASRADRDAGEQYF; cdr3_nt: TGCGCCAGCAGAGCCGACAGGGACGCCGGCGAGCAGTACTTC; d_call: TRBD1; j_call: TRBJ2-7; v_call: TRBV23-1; clone_size: -
cdr3_aa: CASSFYTVEQYF; cdr3_nt: TGTGCCAGCAGTTTTTATACCGTGGAGCAGTACTTC; d_call: -; j_call: TRBJ2-7; v_call: TRBV28; clone_size: few
cdr3_aa: CASSLHRAGGTGELFF; cdr3_nt: TGTGCCAGCAGCCTCCACAGGGCCGGAGGGACCGGGGAGCTGTTTTTT; d_call: -; j_call: TRBJ2-2; v_call: TRBV14; clone_size: few
cdr3_aa: CAIRRGNRGETQYF; cdr3_nt: TGTGCCATCAGGCGGGGGAATAGGGGCGAGACCCAGTACTTC; d_call: TRBD2; j_call: TRBJ2-5; v_call: TRBV10-3; clone_size: -
cdr3_aa: CASSPGTSGSNEQFF; cdr3_nt: TGTGCCAGCAGTCCCGGGACTAGCGGGAGTAATGAGCAGTTCTTC; d_call: TRBD2; j_call: TRBJ2-1; v_call: TRBV27; clone_size: -
cdr3_aa: CASSLAGGTAYEQYF; cdr3_nt: TGTGCCAGCAGTTTGGCAGGAGGAACGGCCTACGAGCAGTACTTC; d_call: -; j_call: TRBJ2-7; v_call: TRBV27; clone_size: -
cdr3_aa: CASSFVGYEQYF; cdr3_nt: TGTGCCAGCAGTTTCGTGGGCTACGAGCAGTACTTC; d_call: -; j_call: TRBJ2-7; v_call: TRBV27; clone_size: many
cdr3_aa: CASSQDVGGTQYF; cdr3_nt: TGCGCCAGCAGCCAAGATGTAGGCGGGACCCAGTACTTC; d_call: -; j_call: TRBJ2-5; v_call: TRBV4-3; clone_size: many
cdr3_aa: CSVVGFSYEQYF; cdr3_nt: TGCAGCGTTGTGGGGTTCTCCTACGAGCAGTACTTC; d_call: -; j_call: TRBJ2-7; v_call: TRBV29-1; clone_size: many
cdr3_aa: CASSQAFPSGGEEETQYF; cdr3_nt: TGCGCCAGCAGCCAAGCCTTCCCTAGCGGGGGAGAGGAAGAGACCCAGTACTTC; d_call: TRBD2; j_call: TRBJ2-5; v_call: TRBV4-3; clone_size: -
cdr3_aa: CASSFPYRGGTGELFF; cdr3_nt: TGTGCCAGCAGTTTCCCTTACAGGGGAGGGACCGGGGAGCTGTTTTTT; d_call: -; j_call: TRBJ2-2; v_call: TRBV28; clone_size: many
cdr3_aa: CATQSHRGRETQYF; cdr3_nt: TGTGCCACCCAATCCCACAGGGGGAGGGAGACCCAGTACTTC; d_call: TRBD1; j_call: TRBJ2-5; v_call: TRBV6-2/TRBV6-3; clone_size: few
cdr3_aa: CASSLIGHTEAFF; cdr3_nt: TGTGCCAGCAGTTTAATCGGACACACTGAAGCTTTCTTT; d_call: -; j_call: TRBJ1-1; v_call: TRBV12-3/TRBV12-4; clone_size: many
cdr3_aa: CASSQNDRGREQYF; cdr3_nt: TGTGCCAGCAGCCAAAACGACAGGGGGCGAGAGCAGTACTTC; d_call: TRBD1; j_call: TRBJ2-7; v_call: TRBV4-2; clone_size: many
cdr3_aa: CASSLDGGNRNEQFF; cdr3_nt: TGTGCCAGCAGCCTAGACGGGGGGAATAGAAATGAGCAGTTCTTC; d_call: TRBD2; j_call: TRBJ2-1; v_call: TRBV7-9; clone_size: many
cdr3_aa: CASGLPGQGPNQPQHF; cdr3_nt: TGTGCCAGCGGGTTACCGGGACAGGGACCAAATCAGCCCCAGCATTTT; d_call: TRBD1; j_call: TRBJ1-5; v_call: TRBV27; clone_size: many
cdr3_aa: CASSQREGGYGYTF; cdr3_nt: TGCGCCAGCAGCCAACGAGAGGGCGGCTATGGCTACACCTTC; d_call: -; j_call: TRBJ1-2; v_call: TRBV5-1; clone_size: many
cdr3_aa: CASSLSPGQGLYYEQYF; cdr3_nt: TGTGCCAGCAGTCTCTCTCCGGGACAGGGGTTATACTACGAGCAGTACTTC; d_call: TRBD1; j_call: TRBJ2-7; v_call: TRBV27; clone_size: -
cdr3_aa: CASSLDQGWNEQYF; cdr3_nt: TGTGCCAGCAGCCTGGACCAGGGGTGGAACGAGCAGTACTTC; d_call: -; j_call: TRBJ2-7; v_call: TRBV28; clone_size: -
cdr3_aa: CASSLRQALIFYGYTF; cdr3_nt: TGTGCCAGCAGCTTGCGGCAGGCGCTAATATTCTATGGCTACACCTTC; d_call: -; j_call: TRBJ1-2; v_call: TRBV5-6; clone_size: few
cdr3_aa: CASSQEGSHTQYF; cdr3_nt: TGTGCCAGCAGCCAAGAGGGGAGCCATACGCAGTATTTT; d_call: -; j_call: TRBJ2-3; v_call: TRBV14; clone_size: many
cdr3_aa: CASSYTPRNEQFF; cdr3_nt: TGTGCCAGCAGTTACACCCCCAGGAATGAGCAGTTCTTC; d_call: -; j_call: TRBJ2-1; v_call: TRBV6-2/TRBV6-3; clone_size: few
cdr3_aa: CASSVELNSPLHF; cdr3_nt: TGTGCCAGCAGCGTAGAACTGAATTCACCCCTCCACTTT; d_call: -; j_call: TRBJ1-6; v_call: TRBV9; clone_size: -
cdr3_aa: CASSSRGRPYEQYF; cdr3_nt: TGTGCCAGCAGCTCCCGGGGGAGGCCCTACGAGCAGTACTTC; d_call: -; j_call: TRBJ2-7; v_call: TRBV9; clone_size: few
cdr3_aa: CASRPGLAGGWGYNEQFF; cdr3_nt: TGTGCCAGCAGACCGGGACTAGCGGGAGGGTGGGGGTACAATGAGCAGTTCTTC; d_call: TRBD2; j_call: TRBJ2-1; v_call: TRBV12-3/TRBV12-4; clone_size: many
cdr3_aa: CASSYSRASYNEQFF; cdr3_nt: TGTGCCAGCAGCTACTCCCGGGCCTCCTACAATGAGCAGTTCTTC; d_call: -; j_call: TRBJ2-1; v_call: TRBV7-9; clone_size: few
cdr3_aa: CASSSPGGLSTEAFF; cdr3_nt: TGTGCCAGCAGCTCTCCAGGGGGCTTAAGCACTGAAGCTTTCTTT; d_call: TRBD1; j_call: TRBJ1-1; v_call: TRBV7-6; clone_size: -
cdr3_aa: CATSRASSHHEQYF; cdr3_nt: TGTGCCACCAGCAGGGCCAGCAGTCACCACGAGCAGTACTTC; d_call: -; j_call: TRBJ2-7; v_call: TRBV15; clone_size: -
cdr3_aa: CASNILGGMDTQYF; cdr3_nt: TGTGCCAGCAATATACTAGGGGGGATGGATACGCAGTATTTT; d_call: -; j_call: TRBJ2-3; v_call: TRBV9; clone_size: many
cdr3_aa: CASSLVDRYQETQYF; cdr3_nt: TGTGCCAGCAGCTTGGTGGACAGGTACCAAGAGACCCAGTACTTC; d_call: TRBD1; j_call: TRBJ2-5; v_call: TRBV5-5; clone_size: many
cdr3_aa: CASSPWDSPTYEQYF; cdr3_nt: TGTGCCAGCAGCCCATGGGACAGCCCCACCTACGAGCAGTACTTC; d_call: TRBD1; j_call: TRBJ2-7; v_call: TRBV9; clone_size: -
cdr3_aa: CASSLRGTVSYNEQFF; cdr3_nt: TGTGCCAGCAGCCTGCGAGGGACAGTATCCTACAATGAGCAGTTCTTC; d_call: TRBD1; j_call: TRBJ2-1; v_call: TRBV4-2; clone_size: -